This T cell receptor beta chain is drawn from a study of T cells in Graves' hyperthyroidism and ophthalmopathy. Template material for amplifying TCR beta CDR3 regions consisted of RNA transcripts. In the first-round RT-PCR of the TCR CDR3, the HTBI primer set was used. From the multiplex PCR reads, TCRdb called clonotypes with MiXCR, one entry per CDR3 protein. Counted here are 500,000 to 600,000 distinct CDR3 sequences, 40% to 50% occurring once; the ten biggest clones make up about 45%. CDR3 length: 13 amino acids. V shed 2 bases and J 10 bases; nucleotides not matched to a gene: 4. The germline CDR1 and CDR2 sequences are MNHEY and SVGAGI.

This clonotype originated in an adult woman with Graves' disease, either hyperthyroidism or ophthalmopathy (not recorded which). The sequenced sample consisted of peripheral blood or thyroid tissue (not recorded which). The rearrangement uses TRBV6-5 and TRBJ1-1, with 10 bases lining up with TRBD1. CDR3 protein: CASSYRTGGGAFF. In DNA, the CDR3 is TGTGCCAGCAGTTACCGGACAGGGGGAGGAGCTTTCTTT.